This passage covers 28 T cell receptor beta chains from one sample sequenced in a study of molecular identifiers for immune sequencing clone quantification. One entry per CDR3 protein, called by TCRdb with MiXCR from the PCR reads. Here the sample spans approximately 97,000 distinct CDR3 sequences, about 35% being singletons. Sequenced material: naive CD8+ T cells from blood, with Jurkat cell RNA spiked in. Subset meaning: FACS-sorted CD8+CD4-CCR7+CD45RA+ naive T cells. These receptors were taken from a human donor in good health. Some libraries in this study had Jurkat cell RNA spiked in.

This clonotype was recorded a few times. The chain joins TRBV7-2 to TRBJ2-5; 9 positions agree with TRBD2. Germline values: CDR1 SGHTA, CDR2 FQGNSA. V dropped 0 bases and J dropped 4; count of bases not matched to a gene: 9. CDR3 length: 17 residues. Written as DNA, the CDR3 is TGTGCCAGCAGCTTAGCGACTGGCGGGAGGGCCGGAGAGACCCAGTACTTC. Protein product: CASSLATGGRAGETQYF.

This clonotype was recorded only once. The V call is TRBV6-6, the J call TRBJ1-2; D is perhaps TRBD1 (5 bases). The CDR3 covers 15 residues. Germline CDR1 reads MNHNY; CDR2 reads SVGAGI (reference sequence). Trimming cost V 4 bases and J 5 bases, with 17 bases left between them. CDR3 loop: CASSWAQDARYGYTF. In DNA, the CDR3 is TGTGCCAGCAGTTGGGCACAGGACGCCCGGTATGGCTACACCTTC.

This clonotype was seen more than once but under ten times. CDR3 residues: CASSPLAGGEQYF. The CDR3 DNA reads as TGTGCCAGCAGTCCACTGGCTGGGGGCGAGCAGTACTTC. J is TRBJ2-7 and V is TRBV6-4, with D tentatively TRBD1 or TRBD2 (5 bases each). Germline loops: CDR1 MRHNA, CDR2 SNTAGT. V was clipped by 5 bases and J by 6 bases, with 14 bases between them. This CDR3 is built from 13 residues.

This clonotype was counted only a few times. V is TRBV6-5 and J is TRBJ2-7; D may be TRBD1 (6 bases). V was shortened by 7 bases and J by 6 bases, with 10 bases between the two germline ends. CDR3 length: 11 residues. Germline CDR1 is MNHEY and CDR2 is SVGAGI. CDR3 in amino acids: CASTMGAEQYF. The CDR3 nucleotides are TGTGCCAGCACAATGGGGGCCGAGCAGTACTTC.

This clonotype was seen only a few times. The chain recombines TRBV7-8 with TRBJ2-6; no clear D. Germline V gene lookup returns CDR1 SGHVS and CDR2 FQNEAQ. Trimming removed 2 bases at V and 10 bases at J, with 15 bases between. The CDR3 has 15 residues. CDR3 protein: CASSLSRVRQNVLTF. CDR3 nucleotide sequence: TGTGCCAGCAGCTTATCCCGGGTCCGGCAAAACGTCCTGACTTTC.

This clonotype occurred a few times. This rearrangement joins TRBV20-1 to TRBJ2-3; perhaps D is TRBD1 or TRBD2 (5 bases each). Germline loops: CDR1 DFQATT, CDR2 SNEGSKA (reference sequence). The CDR3 runs 14 residues. The V end lost 3 bases, the J end lost 6 bases, and 16 bases lay between the germline ends. CDR3 protein: CSARGTPRADTQYF. DNA of the CDR3: TGCAGTGCTAGGGGGACCCCGAGGGCGGATACGCAGTATTTT.

The rearrangement uses TRBV6-1 and TRBJ2-3; tentative D call: TRBD1 (5 bases). V shed 7 bases and J shed 3 bases, with 20 bases lying between them. There are 16 residues in the CDR3. The germline V gene encodes CDR1 MNHNS and CDR2 SASEGT. The CDR3 loop reads CASNQGPFKGTDTQYF. DNA for the CDR3: TGTGCCAGCAATCAGGGCCCCTTTAAGGGTACAGATACGCAGTATTTT.

This clonotype was seen repeatedly, ten times or more. V usage is TRBV7-6 and J usage is TRBJ2-1, with D hard to call. The germline V and J ends were trimmed by 8 bases and 0 bases, with 5 bases remaining between them. The CDR3 length is 12 residues. Germline V gene data show CDR1 as SGHVS and CDR2 as FNYEAQ. The CDR3 protein is CASFDSYNEQFF. In nucleotides, the CDR3 is TGTGCCAGCTTCGACTCCTACAATGAGCAGTTCTTC.

The J gene is TRBJ1-6, the V gene TRBV5-8; D call uncertain. The CDR3 is 12 residues long. Trimming took 0 bases from V and 11 from J, leaving 6 bases between them. Looked up from germline, CDR1 is SGHTS and CDR2 is YDEGEE. CDR3 protein: CASSLETPPLHF. The CDR3 DNA follows: TGTGCCAGCAGCTTGGAAACCCCACCCCTCCACTTT.

The genes are TRBV7-8 and TRBJ2-7; D ambiguous. V lost 5 bases, J lost 0 bases, and 8 bases lay in between. There are 13 residues in the CDR3. Germline CDR1 reads SGHVS; CDR2 reads FQNEAQ. The CDR3 here is CASSQGLSYEQYF. The CDR3, as DNA: TGTGCCAGCAGCCAAGGCCTCTCCTACGAGCAGTACTTC.

This clonotype was seen only a few times. CDR3 loop: CASRTAGANVLTF. In DNA, the CDR3 is TGCGCCAGCAGGACAGCTGGGGCCAACGTCCTGACTTTC. The chain recombines TRBV5-1 with TRBJ2-6; D perhaps matches TRBD1 (5 bases). Germline V lookup: CDR1 SGHRS, CDR2 YFSETQ. V lost 5 bases and J 2 bases, leaving 5 bases between the germline ends. CDR3 length equals 13 residues.

On this clonotype itself: One end of the junction does not line up with germline, which may come from a read error. The chain is built from TRBV12-3 or TRBV12-4 and TRBJ2-7; D tentatively reads TRBD1 or TRBD2 (5 bases each). The CDR3 length is 14 residues. CDR3 sequence: CASSLGGPTYEQHF. CDR3 nucleotides: TGTGCCAGCAGTTTAGGGGGACCGACCTACGAGCAGCACTTC.

This rearrangement joins TRBV28 to TRBJ1-1; TRBD1 is a possible D gene (5 bases). Trimming removed 8 bases at V and 8 bases at J, with 15 bases between. Germline assignment: CDR1 MDHEN and CDR2 SYDVKM. The CDR3 has 12 amino acids. The CDR3: CASRSPRGEAFF. CDR3 nucleotide sequence: TGTGCCAGCCGTTCCCCCCGGGGGGAAGCTTTCTTT.

This rearrangement joins TRBV20-1 to TRBJ2-1, with 11 bases aligning to TRBD2. V trimming: 0 bases; J trimming: 15 bases; junction bases outside the gene matches: 13. The CDR3 length is 15 residues. The V gene's germline CDR1 is DFQATT and CDR2 SNEGSKA (reference sequence). This chain's CDR3 is CSARDQGSGRAHWFF. The CDR3 region has the DNA TGCAGTGCTAGAGATCAGGGTAGCGGGAGGGCCCATTGGTTCTTC.

CDR3 in DNA: TGCGCCAGCAGCCAACGGACAGGGGGTGGCGGGGAGCTGTTTTTT. This encodes CASSQRTGGGGELFF. The genes are TRBV4-3 and TRBJ2-2; TRBD1 matches 10 bases. Trimming removed 2 bases from V and 7 bases from J; junction bases left unmatched: 4. The CDR3 has 15 residues. The V gene's germline CDR1 is LGHNA and CDR2 YSLEER.

This clonotype appeared many times. The V call is TRBV7-9, the J call TRBJ2-2; no clear D. V lost 1 base to trimming and J lost 4 bases, with 10 bases between them. This CDR3 comprises 15 residues. CDR1 SEHNR and CDR2 FQNEAQ come from the germline V gene (reference sequence). The CDR3 region has the DNA TGTGCCAGCAGCTTAGTCGGCTACATCACCGGGGAGCTGTTTTTT. Its protein product is CASSLVGYITGELFF.

This clonotype was recorded at least ten times. V and J are TRBV28 and TRBJ2-3; 12 bases match TRBD2. The germline V gene has CDR1 MDHEN and CDR2 SYDVKM. The J segment lost 2 bases and the V segment lost 6 bases, leaving 6 bases of the junction unmatched. This CDR3 region has 16 residues. The CDR3 here is CASRQRLAGVTDTQYF. The CDR3 DNA is TGTGCCAGCAGGCAAAGACTAGCGGGGGTCACAGATACGCAGTATTTT. Full variable domain (outside the CDR3, taken from reference TRBV28 and TRBJ2-3): DVKVTQSSRYLVKRTGEKVFLECVQDMDHENMFWYRQDPGLGLRLIYFSYDVKMKEKGDIPEGYSVSREKKERFSLILESASTNQTSMYLCASRQRLAGVTDTQYFGPGTRLTVL.

This clonotype was seen a handful of times. V usage is TRBV4-3 and J usage is TRBJ2-1; D is possibly TRBD1 (5 bases). This CDR3 spans 14 amino acids. CDR1 is LGHNA and CDR2 is YSLEER in the germline V gene. The germline V and J ends were trimmed by 1 base and 5 bases, with 9 bases remaining between them. The CDR3 region is CASSQVRVHNEQFF. Here the CDR3 DNA reads TGCGCCAGCAGCCAAGTCAGGGTCCACAATGAGCAGTTCTTC.

This clonotype has only a few counts. This chain joins TRBV19 and TRBJ2-3; D remains ambiguous. Trimming pared 4 bases from V and 5 bases from J, leaving 4 bases between. The CDR3 has 11 amino acids. From germline, CDR1 is LNHDA and CDR2 SQIVND (reference sequence). CDR3 sequence: CASSSLDTQYF. CDR3 in DNA: TGTGCCAGTAGTAGCTTAGATACGCAGTATTTT.

This clonotype was observed once. This chain joins TRBV12-5 and TRBJ2-7, with 8 nucleotides matching TRBD1. Germline loops: CDR1 LGHNT, CDR2 FRNRAP. This CDR3 has 14 amino acids. The J segment lost 5 bases and the V segment lost 6 bases, leaving 9 bases of the junction unmatched. CDR3 in DNA: TGTGCTAGTGGCCCCCGGGCAGGGGGCCACGAGCAGTACTTC. Encoded protein: CASGPRAGGHEQYF. Full variable domain (rest looked up from reference TRBV12-5 and TRBJ2-7): DARVTQTPRHKVTEMGQEVTMRCQPILGHNTVFWYRQTMMQGLELLAYFRNRAPLDDSGMPKDRFSAEMPDATLATLKIQPSEPRDSAVYFCASGPRAGGHEQYFGPGTRLTVT.

This clonotype was detected ten times or more. This chain joins TRBV7-9 and TRBJ1-1; D gene unclear. V gave up 5 bases and J gave up 0 bases, with 4 bases separating them. The CDR3 extends over 12 amino acids. CDR1 SEHNR and CDR2 FQNEAQ come from the germline V gene (reference sequence). CDR3 protein: CASSVMNTEAFF. The CDR3 DNA sequence: TGTGCCAGCAGCGTGATGAACACTGAAGCTTTCTTT. Based on the CDR3 plus reference TRBV7-9 and TRBJ1-1, the full variable domain is DTGVSQNPRHKITKRGQNVTFRCDPISEHNRLYWYRQTLGQGPEFLTYFQNEAQLEKSRLLSDRFSAERPKGSFSTLEIQRTEQGDSAMYLCASSVMNTEAFFGQGTRLTVV.

As to this clonotype: Given the absence of the conserved phenylalanine or tryptophan at the CDR3 end, a read error is likely. The chain recombines TRBV12-3 or TRBV12-4 with TRBJ1-1, with D perhaps matching TRBD1 (6 bases). CDR3 length equals 12 residues. Deletions cut 6 bases from V and 4 bases from J, with 9 bases between. The CDR3 region is CASSPGVTEAFI. CDR3 coding DNA: TGTGCCAGCAGCCCAGGGGTCACTGAAGCTTTCATT.

The J gene is TRBJ1-1, the V gene TRBV28, with D maybe TRBD1 (5 bases). V lost 8 bases, J lost 11 bases, and 15 bases lay in between. This CDR3 has 11 residues. Germline CDR1 reads MDHEN; CDR2 reads SYDVKM. The CDR3 region has the DNA TGTGCCAGCGGAATCAGGGATTCGGCTTTCTTT. Its protein is CASGIRDSAFF.

Details on this clonotype: The germline gene is not matched at one end of the junction; a read error may be the cause. The J gene is TRBJ2-7, the V gene TRBV25-1; 10 bases map to TRBD2. This CDR3 has 17 amino acids. Germline-derived CDR1 and CDR2 are MGHDK and SYGVNS. CDR3 loop: CAGSESRGTSEAYEQYF. The CDR3 DNA sequence: TGTGCCGGCAGTGAATCTCGCGGGACTAGCGAGGCCTACGAGCAGTACTTC.

The V and J genes are TRBV15 and TRBJ2-3; a weak D match, TRBD1 (6 bases). This CDR3 region has 16 residues. Germline CDR1 and CDR2: LNHNV and YYDKDF (reference sequence). V lost 6 bases to trimming and J lost 2 bases, with 18 bases between them. The CDR3 DNA is TGTGCCACCAGAGTCCGATCAGGGGTCTTCACAGATACGCAGTATTTT. It translates to CATRVRSGVFTDTQYF.

The J gene is TRBJ2-3, the V gene TRBV28; possible D gene TRBD2, 6 bases. Trimming removed 3 bases from V and 5 bases from J, with 18 bases in between. CDR1 and CDR2 (germline): MDHEN, SYDVKM. The CDR3 extends over 16 amino acids. CDR3 region: CASSFVGRREIDTQYF. The CDR3 coding sequence is TGTGCCAGCAGTTTTGTCGGCAGGCGGGAAATAGATACGCAGTATTTT.

The CDR3 DNA sequence: TGTGCCAGCAGCCTGAGGACAGGAGCAGATACGCAGTATTTT. It yields the protein CASSLRTGADTQYF. This chain links TRBV11-3 with TRBJ2-3, with TRBD1 matching 7 bases. The CDR3 spans 14 residues. The germline V gene has CDR1 SGHNT and CDR2 YENEEA. The V segment lost 5 bases and the J segment 4 bases; nucleotides outside the gene matches: 6.

Ten or more counts support this clonotype. The rearrangement uses TRBV6-2 or TRBV6-3 and TRBJ1-5; perhaps TRBD1 as D (5 bases). The ends were cut back, 2 bases at V and 0 bases at J, with 8 bases in the middle. This CDR3 is 15 amino acids long. Germline values: CDR1 MNHEY, CDR2 SVGEGT. The CDR3 reads CASSYRDYSNQPQHF. CDR3 nucleotide sequence: TGTGCCAGCAGTTACCGGGACTATAGCAATCAGCCCCAGCATTTT.